The clone carrying this TCR beta chain occurred many times. TCRdb ran MiXCR on the reads and lists one entry per CDR3 protein. The sample holds around 19,000 distinct CDR3 sequences, approximately 10% seen once. These data are taken from a study of type 1 regulatory T cells. For the study at large: T-allo10 is an in vitro-generated, Tr1-enriched CD4 T cell product specific for alloantigen.

The V and J ends lost 2 bases and 8 bases, in that order; junction bases with no gene match: 5. Germline CDR1 and CDR2: SGHTA and FQGNSA. The CDR3 runs 13 residues. The receptor comes from a human donor in good health. Material: CD4+ T cells, either the whole sample or a sorted fraction (not recorded which). The chain combines TRBV7-2 with TRBJ1-2; 7 positions agree with TRBD1. The CDR3 DNA sequence: TGTGCCAGCAGCTTAACAGGGGTCCGGGGCTACACCTTC. Residues: CASSLTGVRGYTF.